In its sample, the clone carrying this T cell receptor (beta chain) was seen many times. The antigen is unknown. The cDNA had a unique molecular identifier and a template-switch universal primer site. MiXCR was run by TCRdb on the 5' RACE reads, yielding one entry per CDR3 protein. Among just under 550,000 distinct CDR3 sequences, roughly 15% were seen once, and the ten largest hold roughly 0.42%. The V gene's germline CDR1 is LNHNV and CDR2 YYDKDF (reference sequence). The CDR3 is 13 amino acids. V was clipped by 1 base and J by 4 bases, with 8 bases between them. The data were obtained in a study of identical twins. Points from the study as a whole: It was cross-sectional statistical analysis, not following the same donors, that the conclusions relied on.

A further study also used this sample, focusing on yellow fever vaccine responses in identical twins.

This TCR was recovered from a woman aged 18-30 years in good health. The source material was CD4+ T cells sorted from blood. The genes are TRBV15 and TRBJ2-7; D unresolved. CDR3 protein: CATSRGDEYEQYF. For the CDR3, the DNA is TGTGCCACCAGCAGAGGGGATGAGTACGAGCAGTACTTC. Variable domain in full (rest from reference TRBV15 and TRBJ2-7): DAMVIQNPRYQVTQFGKPVTLSCSQTLNHNVMYWYQQKSSQAPKLLFHYYDKDFNNEADTPDNFQSRRPNTSFCFLDIRSPGLGDTAMYLCATSRGDEYEQYFGPGTRLTVT.